A single sample is the source of the 30 T cell receptor beta chains below, sequenced in a study of blood T cell repertoires in COVID-19. The protocol was immunoSEQ multiplex PCR, while the TCRdb copy is restricted to in-frame clones and leaves out a portion. The sample lists about 33,000 clones, just over 85% occurring once. What was sequenced was peripheral blood. The receptors shown here come from a human donor in a cohort sampled during active COVID-19.

This clone was observed a few times. The chain links TRBV4-2 to TRBJ1-3; weak D call: TRBD1 (5 bases). Trimming cost V 4 bases and J 0 bases, with 10 bases left between them. This CDR3 is 15 amino acids long. Germline CDR1 reads LGHNA; CDR2 reads YNFKEQ. The CDR3 sequence: CASSPWGSSGNTIYF. The CDR3 nucleotides read TGTGCCAGCAGCCCTTGGGGCAGCTCTGGAAACACCATATATTTT.

The chain has TRBV9 and TRBJ1-2, with D unclear. CDR1 is SGDLS and CDR2 is YYNGEE in the germline V gene. This CDR3 contains 15 residues. V was pared by 0 bases and J by 0 bases, with 9 bases between. In nucleotides, the CDR3 is TGTGCCAGCAGCGTAGCGGGTGGAGCTAACTATGGCTACACCTTC. This translates into CASSVAGGANYGYTF. The entire variable domain, with the rest obtained from reference TRBV9 and TRBJ1-2, is as follows: DSGVTQTPKHLITATGQRVTLRCSPRSGDLSVYWYQQSLDQGLQFLIQYYNGEERAKGNILERFSAQQFPDLHSELNLSSLELGDSALYFCASSVAGGANYGYTFGSGTRLTVV.

The rearrangement joins TRBV20-1 to TRBJ2-7; 10 nucleotides align to TRBD2. The CDR3 extends over 15 amino acids. Germline CDR1 is DFQATT and CDR2 is SNEGSKA (reference sequence). V trimming: 3 bases; J trimming: 5 bases; junction bases outside the gene matches: 10. The CDR3 loop is CSASFIAGGLHEQYF. For the CDR3, the DNA is TGCAGTGCTAGTTTCATAGCGGGAGGTCTACACGAGCAGTACTTC.

CDR3 bases: TGTGCCAGCAGCTCAGCCACCTACAATGAGCAGTTCTTC. Its translation is CASSSATYNEQFF. V and J are TRBV7-8 and TRBJ2-1; D gene ambiguous. Trimming pared 4 bases from V and 2 bases from J, leaving 6 bases between. CDR3 size: 13 residues. The germline V gene has CDR1 SGHVS and CDR2 FQNEAQ.

This clone was seen only once. This rearrangement joins TRBV5-4 to TRBJ2-4; perhaps TRBD1 as D (6 bases). CDR3 length: 15 amino acids. In germline, CDR1 is SGHNT, CDR2 YYREEE (reference sequence). V was cut by 2 bases and J by 0 bases, with 9 bases left in between. CDR3: CASSLGGIAKNIQYF. The CDR3 DNA follows: TGTGCCAGCAGCTTAGGGGGAATAGCCAAAAACATTCAGTACTTC.

The J gene is TRBJ2-7, the V gene TRBV11-2, with TRBD1 matching over 10 bases. Germline V gene data show CDR1 as SGHAT and CDR2 as FQNNGV. Losses at the gene ends were 3 bases for V and 3 bases for J; bases not matched to a gene: 5. The CDR3 contains 15 residues. The CDR3 reads CASSFRTGGFYEQYF. The CDR3 DNA follows: TGTGCCAGCAGCTTTCGGACAGGGGGTTTCTACGAGCAGTACTTC.

The V call is TRBV29-1, the J call TRBJ1-2, with D hard to call. The V end lost 4 bases, the J end lost 3 bases, and 18 bases lay between the germline ends. The CDR3 consists of 15 residues. CDR1 is SQVTM, CDR2 ANQGSEA, per germline. The CDR3 sequence: CSVGTGMGSYYGYTF. As DNA, the CDR3 is TGCAGCGTTGGGACCGGGATGGGCAGCTACTATGGCTACACCTTC. The variable domain in full, completed from reference TRBV29-1 and TRBJ1-2, reads SAVISQKPSRDICQRGTSLTIQCQVDSQVTMMFWYRQQPGQSLTLIATANQGSEATYESGFVIDKFPISRPNLTFSTLTVSNMSPEDSSIYLCSVGTGMGSYYGYTFGSGTRLTVV.

The rearrangement uses TRBV28 and TRBJ2-1; 13 bases map to TRBD2. The CDR3 sequence is 15 residues long. Germline V lookup: CDR1 MDHEN, CDR2 SYDVKM. Unmatched junction bases numbered 7, after V lost 5 bases and J lost 9 bases. This CDR3 is CASSETSGRALEQFF. Here the CDR3 DNA reads TGTGCCAGCAGTGAAACTAGCGGGAGGGCCCTTGAGCAGTTCTTC.

V gene TRBV6-5 combines with J gene TRBJ2-7; D not resolved. Trimming removed 10 bases from V and 0 bases from J, with 13 bases in between. Germline V gene data show CDR1 as MNHEY and CDR2 as SVGAGI. The CDR3 covers 13 residues. This CDR3 is CATNHPGSYEQYF. The CDR3 coding sequence is TGTGCCACAAATCACCCCGGCTCCTACGAGCAGTACTTC.

The rearrangement joins TRBV6-5 to TRBJ2-6; tentative D call: TRBD1 (5 bases). Germline V gene sequence: CDR1 MNHEY, CDR2 SVGAGI. Trimming took 1 base from V and 2 from J, leaving 9 bases between them. CDR3 size: 16 residues. The CDR3 protein is CASSYLGETGANVLTF. In DNA form, the CDR3 reads TGTGCCAGCAGTTACTTAGGGGAAACTGGGGCCAACGTCCTGACTTTC.

The chain couples TRBV6-1 to TRBJ2-3, with 11 bases lining up with TRBD2. J was trimmed by 3 bases and V by 3 bases; bases with no gene match: 8. In germline, CDR1 is MNHNS, CDR2 SASEGT. The CDR3 runs to 17 residues. The CDR3 loop reads CASSEVSGGAVTDTQYF. CDR3 nucleotides: TGTGCCAGCAGTGAGGTTAGCGGGGGGGCCGTGACAGATACGCAGTATTTT.

The CDR3 spells CASTAAGGTVIEQFF. In DNA, the CDR3 is TGTGCCAGCACTGCGGCGGGGGGGACAGTCATTGAGCAGTTCTTC. The rearrangement uses TRBV28 and TRBJ2-1; TRBD2 agrees at 9 bases. The CDR3 is made up of 15 amino acids. The J segment lost 9 bases and the V segment lost 7 bases, leaving 13 bases of the junction unmatched. Germline V gene lookup returns CDR1 MDHEN and CDR2 SYDVKM.

J is TRBJ2-4 and V is TRBV7-8; 10 bases are shared with TRBD1. Per germline, CDR1 SGHVS and CDR2 FQNEAQ. This CDR3 comprises 16 residues. V lost 5 bases and J lost 3; bases outside the gene matches: 7. The CDR3 region has the DNA TGTGCCAGCAGCGATCCCGGGACAGGGGTCAAAAACATTCAGTACTTC. This codes for CASSDPGTGVKNIQYF.

The genes are TRBV19 and TRBJ2-3; 8 nucleotides line up with TRBD2. The junction had 7 bases not matched to a gene; V was cut back by 3 bases and J by 2 bases. Per the germline V gene, CDR1 is LNHDA and CDR2 is SQIVND (reference sequence). The CDR3 loop spans 16 amino acids. CDR3 in DNA: TGTGCCAGTAGTATTTCGGCTAGCGGGCACACAGATACGCAGTATTTT. Its translation: CASSISASGHTDTQYF.

This chain links TRBV7-9 with TRBJ2-5; D gene unclear. Germline CDR1 and CDR2: SEHNR and FQNEAQ (reference sequence). There are 16 residues in the CDR3. V was shortened by 4 bases and J by 3 bases, with 18 bases between the two germline ends. Here the CDR3 reads CASSSYGGGYEETQYF. CDR3 DNA: TGTGCCAGCAGCTCCTACGGCGGCGGATATGAAGAGACCCAGTACTTC.

This clone occurred once. This chain links TRBV5-1 with TRBJ2-3; 7 bases match TRBD2. Germline CDR1 reads SGHRS; CDR2 reads YFSETQ. V was clipped by 3 bases and J by 6 bases; unmatched bases: 10. CDR3 length: 15 amino acids. The CDR3 sequence: CASSSSGTLIDTQYF. As DNA, the CDR3 is TGCGCCAGCAGCTCGAGCGGGACCCTTATTGATACGCAGTATTTT.

The J gene is TRBJ2-2, the V gene TRBV4-1; 7 nucleotides agree with TRBD2. Per germline, CDR1 MGHRA and CDR2 YSYEKL. J was trimmed by 5 bases and V by 0 bases; bases with no gene match: 12. The CDR3 is made up of 18 amino acids. CDR3 protein: CASSQEGDWEGPTGELFF. The DNA of the CDR3 is TGCGCCAGCAGCCAAGAAGGAGATTGGGAGGGCCCTACCGGGGAGCTGTTTTTT.

The V gene is TRBV5-4, the J gene TRBJ2-7; D remains ambiguous. The CDR3 runs 13 residues. Germline V gene lookup returns CDR1 SGHNT and CDR2 YYREEE (reference sequence). V dropped 3 bases and J dropped 6 bases, with 13 bases sitting between them. The CDR3 protein is CASSSRLESEQYF. CDR3 in DNA: TGTGCCAGCAGCTCACGCCTAGAGTCCGAGCAGTACTTC.

The J gene is TRBJ2-3, the V gene TRBV5-4; D not resolved. There are 13 residues in the CDR3. Trimming pared 1 base from V and 1 base from J, leaving 4 bases between. Germline loops: CDR1 SGHNT, CDR2 YYREEE (reference sequence). The CDR3 nucleotides read TGTGCCAGCAGCTTGTCGGGCACAGATACGCAGTATTTT. Translated, it gives CASSLSGTDTQYF.

V and J are TRBV6-6 and TRBJ2-5; 7 bases map to TRBD1. This CDR3 is 14 amino acids long. After removal of 0 bases from V and 4 bases from J, the junction contained 2 bases not matched to a gene. CDR1 and CDR2 from the germline V gene are MNHNY and SVGAGI (reference sequence). CDR3 coding DNA: TGTGCCAGCAGTTACTCGACAGGGTCAGAGACCCAGTACTTC. It codes for CASSYSTGSETQYF.

The chain links TRBV2 to TRBJ2-5; 9 bases are shared with TRBD2. The CDR3 is 17 amino acids. Germline V gene sequence: CDR1 SNHLY, CDR2 FYNNEI. The V and J ends lost 0 bases and 5 bases, in that order; junction bases with no gene match: 10. Written as DNA, the CDR3 is TGTGCCAGCAGTGAAGCGCCTGGCGGGGGGGCCGTGGAGACCCAGTACTTC. It codes for CASSEAPGGGAVETQYF.

This chain connects TRBV24-1 to TRBJ2-2; the match to TRBD2 covers 10 bases. The CDR3 loop spans 17 amino acids. The germline V gene encodes CDR1 KGHDR and CDR2 SFDVKD. The V and J ends lost 5 bases and 5 bases, in that order; junction bases with no gene match: 10. The CDR3 loop is CATSVASGGAMTGELFF. In DNA, the CDR3 is TGTGCCACCAGTGTGGCCAGCGGGGGGGCGATGACCGGGGAGCTGTTTTTT.

This sequence joins TRBV5-1 and TRBJ2-7; a weak D match, TRBD1 (6 bases). The V and J ends lost 3 bases and 4 bases respectively, with 8 bases between them. Per the germline V gene, CDR1 is SGHRS and CDR2 is YFSETQ. The CDR3 has 12 residues. The DNA for the CDR3 is TGCGCCAGCAGCTCTGGGACATACGAGCAGTACTTC. Protein product: CASSSGTYEQYF. The full variable domain, completed using reference TRBV5-1 and TRBJ2-7, is KAGVTQTPRYLIKTRGQQVTLSCSPISGHRSVSWYQQTPGQGLQFLFEYFSETQRNKGNFPGRFSGRQFSNSRSEMNVSTLELGDSALYLCASSSGTYEQYFGPGTRLTVT.

The gene calls are TRBV6-5 and TRBJ1-5, with 9 bases fitting TRBD1. The length of the CDR3 is 16 residues. V lost 4 bases and J lost 5; bases outside the gene matches: 9. In germline, CDR1 is MNHEY, CDR2 SVGAGI. DNA of the CDR3: TGTGCCAGCAGTTGGCCGGGACAGGGTCACGATCAGCCCCAGCATTTT. It encodes CASSWPGQGHDQPQHF.

The V and J genes are TRBV3-1 (or the pseudogene TRBV3-2) and TRBJ1-1; TRBD1 aligns across 8 bases. Germline CDR1 is LGHDT and CDR2 is YNNKEL (reference sequence). The CDR3 is 14 residues long. Losses at the gene ends were 2 bases for V and 7 bases for J; bases not matched to a gene: 6. CDR3 nucleotide sequence: TGTGCCAGCAGCCAACAGGGACAGGTGGGTGAAGCTTTCTTT. Translating it yields CASSQQGQVGEAFF.

The V gene is TRBV4-2, the J gene TRBJ2-1; TRBD2 matches at 7 bases. J was trimmed by 6 bases and V by 1 base; bases with no gene match: 24. Per the germline V gene, CDR1 is LGHNA and CDR2 is YNFKEQ. This CDR3 comprises 21 residues. The CDR3 protein is CASSQAPGLAAKRGIGNEQFF. CDR3 DNA sequence: TGTGCCAGCAGCCAAGCCCCCGGGCTAGCGGCAAAAAGGGGTATCGGCAATGAGCAGTTCTTC.

The rearrangement joins TRBV5-1 to TRBJ2-5, with a weak D call TRBD2 (6 bases). Germline CDR1 reads SGHRS; CDR2 reads YFSETQ. V was clipped by 2 bases and J by 4 bases, with 12 bases between them. There are 14 residues in the CDR3. CDR3 region: CASSLGRRGETQYF. The CDR3 bases are TGCGCCAGCAGCTTAGGAAGGAGGGGAGAGACCCAGTACTTC.

The chain recombines TRBV27 with TRBJ2-1; 9 bases are a match to TRBD2. Germline V CDR1 and CDR2: MNHEY, SMNVEV (reference sequence). Germline trimming cut 6 bases from V and 6 bases from J; bases unmatched to any gene: 9. CDR3 length: 15 residues. CDR3: CASRSPGLASNEQFF. DNA of the CDR3: TGTGCCAGCAGGTCCCCGGGACTAGCTTCCAATGAGCAGTTCTTC.

The J gene is TRBJ2-5, the V gene TRBV25-1; tentative D call: TRBD1 (5 bases). V gave up 4 bases and J gave up 4 bases, with 10 bases separating them. The CDR3 has 13 amino acids. CDR1 and CDR2 (germline): MGHDK, SYGVNS. CDR3 in amino acids: CASSAHQGETQYF. The CDR3 DNA reads as TGTGCCAGCAGTGCCCACCAGGGAGAGACCCAGTACTTC.

This rearrangement joins TRBV5-4 to TRBJ2-7, with 7 bases lining up with TRBD2. There are 14 residues in the CDR3. Trimming cost V 1 base and J 3 bases; bases outside gene matches: 4. CDR1 is SGHNT, CDR2 YYREEE, per germline (reference sequence). The CDR3 DNA is TGTGCCAGCAGCTTGTCCGCGGGGGTCTACGAGCAGTACTTC. Its protein is CASSLSAGVYEQYF.